This is a list of T cell receptor beta chains from one sample in a study of shared clonotypes between healthy human individuals. Libraries were prepared by immunoSEQ multiplex PCR; TCRdb keeps only in-frame clonotypes and omits some of them. The sample lists hundreds of thousands of clones; more than 70% were seen once. The sample comprised PBMCs. The receptors here all came from a woman aged 40 to 50 in good health. Some clones in this sample may be carry-over from other donors' samples. CDR3s include the opening cysteine and the closing phenylalanine or tryptophan. A D gene is named only where the DNA matches it firmly. Size is omitted from some rows. Given values are once, few, many or a class for expanded clones.

V	J	size	D	CDR3	DNA
TRBV7-2	TRBJ2-7	.	TRBD2	CASSFGLAGDHEQYF	TGTGCCAGCAGCTTCGGACTAGCGGGAGACCACGAGCAGTACTTC
TRBV19	TRBJ2-7	.	.	CASSPMGESYEQYF	TGTGCCAGTAGCCCGATGGGGGAGAGCTACGAGCAGTACTTC
TRBV11-2	TRBJ2-7	many	TRBD1	CASSLRQGATGEQYF	TGTGCCAGCAGTTTAAGACAGGGGGCTACAGGGGAGCAGTACTTC
TRBV28	TRBJ1-2	few	.	CASRTGGVDYGYTF	TGTGCCAGCAGGACGGGAGGGGTCGACTATGGCTACACCTTC
TRBV15	TRBJ1-2	.	.	CATSRADSGYGYTF	TGTGCCACCAGCAGAGCTGACAGTGGGTATGGCTACACCTTC
TRBV5-1	TRBJ1-1	many	.	CASSLAGVAKAFF	TGCGCCAGCAGCTTGGCCGGGGTGGCAAAAGCTTTCTTT
TRBV7-2	TRBJ2-3	.	.	CASSLGLHTDTQYF	TGTGCCAGCAGCCTTGGACTTCACACAGATACGCAGTATTTT
TRBV6-1	TRBJ1-5	.	TRBD1	CASSEARGGQPQHF	TGTGCCAGCAGTGAAGCCAGGGGGGGCCAGCCCCAGCATTTT
TRBV18	TRBJ1-1	.	.	CASSQGTPSGMNTEAFF	TGTGCCAGCTCACAGGGGACTCCCTCGGGGATGAACACTGAAGCTTTCTTT
TRBV28	TRBJ1-1	.	.	CASSPRGGRNTEAFF	TGTGCCAGCAGCCCTCGAGGGGGGAGGAACACTGAAGCTTTCTTT
TRBV5-3	TRBJ2-3	once	.	CARSLAKVAPEAPSTDTQYF	TGTGCCAGAAGCTTGGCCAAGGTAGCCCCAGAGGCTCCTAGCACAGATACGCAGTATTTT
TRBV21-1	TRBJ2-3	.	.	CASSKFQNSAQSTQYF	TGTGCCAGCAGCAAGTTTCAAAACTCAGCACAGAGTACGCAGTATTTT
TRBV27	TRBJ2-1	.	.	CASSSTDWVQFF	TGTGCCAGCAGTTCCACCGATTGGGTGCAGTTCTTC
TRBV6-5	TRBJ1-1	.	TRBD1	CASTGDSEAFF	TGTGCCAGCACCGGGGACAGTGAAGCTTTCTTT
TRBV5-1	TRBJ2-7	.	.	CASSGGYEQYF	TGCGCCAGCAGCGGCGGATACGAGCAGTACTTC
TRBV29-1	TRBJ2-1	.	.	CSVERNPASEQFF	TGCAGCGTTGAGAGGAATCCTGCGAGTGAGCAGTTCTTC
TRBV11-2	TRBJ2-7	.	TRBD1	CASSLGQGRSYEQYF	TGTGCCAGCAGCTTGGGACAGGGTAGGTCCTACGAGCAGTACTTC
TRBV9	TRBJ2-1	.	TRBD1	CASSVAGNDRVGQFF	TGTGCCAGCAGCGTTGCAGGAAACGACAGGGTTGGGCAGTTCTTC
TRBV20-1	TRBJ2-1	.	.	CSAAEVEQFF	TGCAGTGCTGCAGAGGTTGAGCAGTTCTTC
TRBV27	TRBJ1-2	.	.	CASRDQNYGYTF	TGTGCCAGCAGGGACCAGAACTATGGCTACACCTTC
TRBV30	TRBJ2-5	.	.	CAWSVRRHQETQYF	TGTGCCTGGAGTGTACGCAGGCACCAAGAGACCCAGTACTTC
TRBV30	TRBJ2-2	.	.	CAWGLDPRNTGELFF	TGTGCCTGGGGCCTGGATCCGCGTAACACCGGGGAGCTGTTTTTT
TRBV4-2	TRBJ2-1	.	TRBD2	CASSQDYTSVAGNEQFF	TGTGCCAGCAGCCAAGATTACACTAGCGTCGCAGGGAATGAGCAGTTCTTC
TRBV28	TRBJ2-6	.	.	CASSLSGANVLTF	TGTGCCAGCAGTTTATCCGGGGCCAACGTCCTGACTTTC
TRBV5-1	TRBJ2-7	.	TRBD2	CASSTTSGTGGDYEQYF	TGCGCCAGCAGCACGACTAGCGGGACAGGAGGGGACTACGAGCAGTACTTC
TRBV4-3	TRBJ1-2	.	.	CASSLKWGDYGYTF	TGCGCCAGCAGCCTAAAATGGGGGGACTATGGCTACACCTTC
TRBV19	TRBJ2-2	many	.	CASSVGGTTGELFF	TGTGCCAGTAGTGTTGGGGGGACCACCGGGGAGCTGTTTTTT
TRBV4-1	TRBJ2-1	few	TRBD2	CASGARTSGNNEQFF	TGCGCCAGCGGCGCCCGGACTAGCGGAAACAATGAGCAGTTCTTC
TRBV7-9	TRBJ2-7	.	TRBD1	CASSLVGTGGLLVYEQYF	TGTGCCAGCAGCTTAGTGGGGACAGGGGGCTTGTTAGTCTACGAGCAGTACTTC
TRBV6-5	TRBJ2-1	.	.	CASSYRGTYNEQFF	TGTGCCAGCAGTTACAGGGGTACCTACAATGAGCAGTTCTTC
TRBV28	TRBJ2-7	.	TRBD2	CASSFPTKRGFSYEQYF	TGTGCCAGCAGTTTTCCGACCAAGCGGGGGTTTTCCTACGAGCAGTACTTC
TRBV9	TRBJ2-7	.	.	CASGQAESYEQYF	TGTGCCAGCGGGCAGGCGGAAAGCTACGAGCAGTACTTC
TRBV5-1	TRBJ2-5	.	TRBD1	CASSLGQELYQETQYF	TGCGCCAGCAGCCTTGGACAGGAACTGTACCAAGAGACCCAGTACTTC
TRBV6-5	TRBJ1-4	.	TRBD1	CASSLMTGVTNEKLFF	TGTGCCAGCAGTTTGATGACAGGGGTGACTAATGAAAAACTGTTTTTT
TRBV6-1	TRBJ1-1	few	TRBD1	CASSGGQGNTEAFF	TGTGCCAGCAGTGGAGGACAGGGGAACACTGAAGCTTTCTTT
TRBV11-1	TRBJ2-1	.	TRBD1	CASSSRDRGRWEQFF	TGTGCCAGCAGCTCACGGGACAGGGGGCGCTGGGAGCAGTTCTTC
TRBV2	TRBJ2-2	once	.	CASSIEGFGTGELFF	TGTGCCAGCAGTATAGAGGGGTTTGGGACCGGGGAGCTGTTTTTT
TRBV5-4	TRBJ2-7	.	.	CASSSRDGNYEQYF	TGTGCCAGCAGCTCCCGGGACGGGAACTACGAGCAGTACTTC
TRBV9	TRBJ1-1	.	.	CASSSHGAANTEAFF	TGTGCCAGCAGCTCCCATGGAGCGGCGAACACTGAAGCTTTCTTT
TRBV19	TRBJ2-2	.	TRBD2	CASSIRTGSGRGATGELFF	TGTGCCAGTAGTATCAGGACGGGTAGCGGGAGAGGGGCCACCGGGGAGCTGTTTTTT
TRBV19	TRBJ2-1	.	TRBD2	CASNSRGGTYNEQFF	TGTGCCAGTAATTCTCGGGGAGGGACGTACAATGAGCAGTTCTTC
TRBV29-1	TRBJ2-7	.	.	CSVRPLTGSEQYF	TGCAGCGTTCGCCCACTTACAGGGAGCGAGCAGTACTTC
TRBV4-3	TRBJ2-1	once	.	CASSPQAGVHEQFF	TGCGCCAGCAGCCCCCAAGCGGGCGTCCATGAGCAGTTCTTC
TRBV6-4	TRBJ2-1	.	.	CASSESEVDEQFF	TGTGCCAGCAGTGAGTCCGAGGTGGATGAGCAGTTCTTC
TRBV10-2	TRBJ1-1	.	.	CASSDWGRGTEAFF	TGCGCCAGCAGTGATTGGGGCCGTGGAACTGAAGCTTTCTTT
TRBV29-1	TRBJ2-3	.	TRBD1	CSADEGATDTQYF	TGCAGCGCTGATGAGGGGGCCACAGATACGCAGTATTTT
TRBV28	TRBJ2-7	.	.	CASSLKGQGLLYEQYF	TGTGCCAGCAGTTTAAAGGGTCAGGGTCTTCTCTACGAGCAGTACTTC
TRBV7-9	TRBJ1-4	.	.	CASSHTVPKTSDF	TGTGCCAGCAGCCACACGGTCCCTAAAACCTCTGATTTT
TRBV6-1	TRBJ2-2	.	.	CASSETTDTGELFF	TGTGCCAGCAGTGAAACGACTGACACCGGGGAGCTGTTTTTT
TRBV2	TRBJ2-5	.	.	CASSFANLRTQYF	TGTGCCAGCAGTTTCGCAAATTTGCGGACCCAGTACTTC
TRBV19	TRBJ2-1	.	.	CASSIIQDNEQFF	TGTGCCAGTAGTATAATACAAGACAATGAGCAGTTCTTC
TRBV7-7	TRBJ2-1	.	TRBD1	CASSSGQGNEQFF	TGTGCTAGCAGTTCAGGACAGGGCAATGAGCAGTTCTTC
TRBV2	TRBJ2-5	.	.	CASTRISQETQYF	TGTGCCAGCACCAGGATCTCCCAGGAGACCCAGTACTTC
TRBV9	TRBJ2-5	.	TRBD1	CASSVGDRGVGETQYF	TGTGCCAGCAGCGTAGGGGACAGGGGAGTGGGAGAGACCCAGTACTTC
TRBV7-9	TRBJ2-7	.	TRBD2	CASSSEGEGLAVSYEQYF	TGTGCCAGCAGCTCAGAGGGGGAGGGACTAGCGGTTTCCTACGAGCAGTACTTC
TRBV5-1	TRBJ2-5	.	TRBD1	CASSFQGVQETQYF	TGCGCCAGCAGCTTCCAGGGGGTCCAAGAGACCCAGTACTTC